Ten or more counts support the clone carrying this T cell receptor (beta chain). Its specificity is unknown. This entry comes from a study of early T cells in non-severe SARS-CoV-2 infection. Across the study: Unsorted whole blood bulk RNA was sequenced, with unpaired chains. General observations from the study: In VDJdb matching, anti-spike CD8 responses were favored while private and CD4 specificities went missing.

V shed 6 bases and J shed 3 bases, with 12 bases lying between them. The CDR3 covers 13 residues. Germline-derived CDR1 and CDR2 are SGHNT and YYREEE (reference sequence). Individual cDNA molecules received unique molecular identifiers. A single record per CDR3 protein comes from TCRdb applying MiXCR to the 5' RACE reads. The profile shows around 83,000 distinct CDR3 sequences, approximately 12% of them singletons. The sequence derives from an adult who was a healthcare worker with PCR-confirmed SARS-CoV-2 infection or an uninfected control (not recorded which). Specimen: whole blood, collected at baseline. This rearrangement joins TRBV5-4 to TRBJ1-2, with D tentatively TRBD1 (5 bases). This chain's CDR3 is CASNPVGDYGYTF. The CDR3 bases are TGTGCCAGCAACCCGGTAGGGGACTATGGCTACACCTTC.